These 19 T cell receptor beta chains came from one sample sequenced in a study of beta chain features in type 1 diabetes. Broader study findings: For Type 1 diabetes patients, all four CD4+ subsets carried TCRB CDR3s that were moderately but significantly shorter.

As every portion of the isolated RNA was reverse transcribed, the sequencing read expressed TCRB transcripts. This table comes from immunoSEQ multiplex PCR, and its TCRdb copy is limited to in-frame clones, with some not included. The data contain approximately 270,000 clones, around an eighth of them singletons. Antigens of these TCRs are unknown. The specimen sequenced was naive CD4+ T cells from blood. All receptors derive from a young man with type 1 diabetes.

This CDR3 reads CAWTGGSAGNQPQHF. The DNA for the CDR3 is TGTGCCTGGACAGGGGGCTCGGCAGGCAATCAGCCCCAGCATTTT. The V gene is TRBV30, the J gene TRBJ1-5, with 8 bases that match TRBD1. The junction had 7 bases not matched to a gene; V was cut back by 4 bases and J by 2 bases. CDR1 is GTSNPN, CDR2 SVGIG, per germline (reference sequence). The CDR3 has 15 amino acids.

V is TRBV6-1 and J is TRBJ2-5; 8 bases match TRBD2. The CDR3 length is 16 residues. V lost 4 bases, J lost 5 bases, and 12 bases stayed unmatched. The V gene's germline CDR1 is MNHNS and CDR2 SASEGT. The DNA for the CDR3 is TGTGCCAGCAGTGTCGACCTAGCGGGTACGGGGGAGACCCAGTACTTC. This encodes CASSVDLAGTGETQYF.

This clone has just a few counts. V is TRBV28 and J is TRBJ1-2; D is perhaps TRBD1 (5 bases). Germline V gives CDR1 MDHEN, CDR2 SYDVKM. Trimming took off 1 base at V and 6 bases at J, with 9 bases between the two ends. This CDR3 region has 13 residues. The DNA for the CDR3 is TGTGCCAGCAGTTTATTGGCAGGGAATGGCTACACCTTC. It is translated as CASSLLAGNGYTF.

This clone has just a few counts. The chain couples TRBV5-4 to TRBJ1-1, with D possibly being TRBD1 (6 bases). The CDR3 length is 13 residues. V was shortened by 7 bases and J by 0 bases, with 10 bases between the two germline ends. Looked up from germline, CDR1 is SGHNT and CDR2 is YYREEE (reference sequence). CDR3 in DNA: TGTGCCAGCGCAGGACAGCTGAACACTGAAGCTTTCTTT. Its translation: CASAGQLNTEAFF.

This clone was seen more than once but under ten times. The rearrangement uses TRBV19 and TRBJ1-5, with D possibly matching TRBD1 (5 bases). Deletions cut 6 bases from V and 4 bases from J, with 16 bases between. Germline-derived CDR1 and CDR2 are LNHDA and SQIVND (reference sequence). This CDR3 spans 15 amino acids. CDR3 sequence reads: CASSDRGGVNQPQHF. In DNA form, the CDR3 reads TGTGCCAGTAGCGACAGAGGAGGGGTAAATCAGCCCCAGCATTTT.

In DNA, the CDR3 is TGTGCCAGCAACTACAGGGGCTCCAACACAGATACGCAGTATTTT. Its translation is CASNYRGSNTDTQYF. The chain joins TRBV6-5 to TRBJ2-3; 7 nucleotides line up with TRBD1. The CDR3 is 15 residues long. CDR1 and CDR2 from the germline V gene are MNHEY and SVGAGI. J was trimmed by 2 bases and V by 7 bases; bases with no gene match: 9.

The chain combines TRBV9 with TRBJ2-3, with D perhaps matching TRBD2 (6 bases). The ends were cut back, 4 bases at V and 1 base at J, with 16 bases in the middle. Germline V gene sequence: CDR1 SGDLS, CDR2 YYNGEE. The CDR3 loop spans 16 amino acids. The CDR3 here is CASSHMQGLRTDTQYF. The CDR3 DNA reads TGTGCCAGCAGCCATATGCAGGGACTGCGCACAGATACGCAGTATTTT.

The rearrangement links TRBV28 to TRBJ2-7, with TRBD2 identical over 7 bases. The CDR3 spans 14 residues. The V gene's germline CDR1 is MDHEN and CDR2 SYDVKM. V dropped 7 bases and J dropped 6; count of bases not matched to a gene: 12. This CDR3 is CASNGGRGPGEQYF. The CDR3, as DNA: TGTGCCAGCAACGGCGGGAGAGGGCCTGGCGAGCAGTACTTC.

V usage is TRBV6-6 and J usage is TRBJ2-4; 10 bases are shared with TRBD1. V shed 5 bases and J 0 bases; nucleotides not matched to a gene: 4. Germline values: CDR1 MNHNY, CDR2 SVGAGI (reference sequence). CDR3 length equals 16 residues. Here the CDR3 reads CASSPGQGIAKNIQYF. The DNA for the CDR3 is TGTGCCAGCAGTCCGGGACAGGGGATAGCCAAAAACATTCAGTACTTC.

The rearrangement joins TRBV5-6 to TRBJ1-1, with D unresolved. The CDR3 covers 15 residues. Germline V gene data show CDR1 as SGHDT and CDR2 as YYEEEE. V lost 3 bases, J lost 5 bases, and 17 bases lay in between. CDR3 sequence: CASSYLRSYGTEAFF. CDR3 in DNA: TGTGCCAGCAGCTACCTTAGGTCCTACGGGACTGAAGCTTTCTTT. Complete variable domain (other parts from reference TRBV5-6 and TRBJ1-1): DAGVTQSPTHLIKTRGQQVTLRCSPKSGHDTVSWYQQALGQGPQFIFQYYEEEERQRGNFPDRFSGHQFPNYSSELNVNALLLGDSALYLCASSYLRSYGTEAFFGQGTRLTVV.

The rearrangement links TRBV11-1 to TRBJ1-5; D may be TRBD1 (5 bases). V was trimmed by 4 bases and J by 4 bases, leaving 8 bases between them. The CDR3 is 13 residues long. The germline V gene encodes CDR1 SGHAT and CDR2 FQDESV (reference sequence). The CDR3 DNA reads as TGTGCCAGCAGCTCCGGGGGGAATCAGCCCCAGCATTTT. This codes for CASSSGGNQPQHF.

V usage is TRBV28 and J usage is TRBJ2-6, with D hard to call. CDR3 length equals 16 residues. Trimming left V 5 bases short and J 0 bases short, with 11 bases between. Germline loops: CDR1 MDHEN, CDR2 SYDVKM. The chain's CDR3 is CASSPPVSSGANVLTF. The CDR3 bases are TGTGCCAGCAGTCCCCCGGTGAGCTCTGGGGCCAACGTCCTGACTTTC.

DNA for the CDR3: TGTGCCAGCAGCCTTCGGGAGGGGTCCTACGAGCAGTACTTC. Translation: CASSLREGSYEQYF. The rearrangement joins TRBV5-4 to TRBJ2-7; 8 positions agree with TRBD2. The CDR3 contains 14 residues. The germline CDR1 and CDR2 sequences are SGHNT and YYREEE (reference sequence). Losses at the gene ends were 4 bases for V and 1 base for J; bases not matched to a gene: 4.

V gene TRBV2 combines with J gene TRBJ1-1, with 11 positions matching TRBD1. Trimming cost V 2 bases and J 3 bases; bases outside gene matches: 11. This CDR3 region has 18 residues. The germline gives CDR1 SNHLY, CDR2 FYNNEI. CDR3 protein: CASSERRRTGGLYTEAFF. CDR3 in DNA: TGTGCCAGCAGTGAAAGGAGGAGGACAGGGGGCTTGTACACTGAAGCTTTCTTT.

This clone was counted a few times. The sample contains more than one DNA sequence encoding this CDR3. The chain combines TRBV7-2 with TRBJ2-7, with 10 bases identical to TRBD2. V was pared by 6 bases and J by 2 bases, with 4 bases of the junction left unmatched. The CDR3 is 14 amino acids. CDR1 is SGHTA, CDR2 FQGNSA, per germline. Written as DNA, the CDR3 is TGTGCCAGCAGTTCAGGACTAGCGGCCTACGAGCAGTACTTC. Its translation: CASSSGLAAYEQYF.

The chain uses TRBV6-1 and TRBJ2-5, with a possible D match to TRBD1 (6 bases). CDR3 length equals 14 residues. The germline V gene has CDR1 MNHNS and CDR2 SASEGT. Trimming cost V 7 bases and J 0 bases, with 12 bases left between them. The CDR3 protein is CASKTGNNQETQYF. In DNA, the CDR3 is TGTGCCAGCAAGACAGGCAATAACCAAGAGACCCAGTACTTC.

The rearrangement links TRBV9 to TRBJ2-1; TRBD2 aligns across 7 bases. Germline V CDR1 and CDR2: SGDLS, YYNGEE. The CDR3 is 15 residues long. The V and J ends lost 0 bases and 3 bases, in that order; junction bases with no gene match: 3. For the CDR3, the DNA is TGTGCCAGCAGCGTAGGAAGCGGGGTCTACAATGAGCAGTTCTTC. Its protein is CASSVGSGVYNEQFF.

The V call is TRBV5-1, the J call TRBJ2-1; 16 bases are shared with TRBD2. Trimming took 0 bases from V and 4 from J; bases not matched to a gene: 7. The CDR3 is made up of 19 amino acids. Germline CDR1 and CDR2: SGHRS and YFSETQ. The CDR3 nucleotides are TGCGCCAGCAGCTTGGCCCCGGGACTAGCGGGAGGGCCATACAATGAGCAGTTCTTC. It yields the protein CASSLAPGLAGGPYNEQFF.

The chain has TRBV11-2 and TRBJ2-2, with D possibly being TRBD1 (5 bases). V was cut by 3 bases and J by 2 bases, with 10 bases left in between. The length of the CDR3 is 15 residues. Germline CDR1 reads SGHAT; CDR2 reads FQNNGV. The CDR3 loop reads CASSFIGANTGELFF. CDR3 coding DNA: TGTGCCAGCAGCTTCATTGGGGCTAACACCGGGGAGCTGTTTTTT.